The clone carrying this T cell receptor (beta chain) came up a few times. Its antigen is not identified. This entry comes from a study of T cell repertoires in cytomegalovirus infection. For the study at large: Peptides in the study included HLA-C-restricted and HLA-B-restricted CMV epitopes.

TCRdb redid the calling of the reads with MiXCR, one entry per CDR3 protein. The repertoire includes a few hundred thousand distinct CDR3 sequences, under 55% of them detected once, and 43% sits in the top ten. Study-level points and caveats: Dominant in the ex vivo response were TCR beta clonotypes restricted by HLA-C and specific for CMV.

Trimming cost V 4 bases and J 3 bases, with 10 bases left between them. Germline assignment: CDR1 MNHNY and CDR2 SVGAGI (reference sequence). This CDR3 region has 14 residues. Sample: cultured PBMCs, taken from culture after CMV antigen stimulation. The clonotype was recovered from a human donor in good health (CMV status not recorded). Some clones in this sample may be carry-over from other donors' samples. V and J are TRBV6-6 and TRBJ1-5; D gene unclear. CDR3 nucleotides: TGTGCCAGCAGTTTTGGGCCGAACAATCAGCCCCAGCATTTT. Protein: CASSFGPNNQPQHF.